The clone carrying this TCR beta chain was counted a few times. Its antigen remains unknown. The CDR3 does not close with the conserved phenylalanine or tryptophan, likely indicating a read error. No DNA is shown, since the ends of the CDR3 on it are uncertain; the CDR3 is the one TCRdb lists. This record belongs to a study of T cells after yellow fever vaccination. The CDR3 comprises 16 residues, both ends counted. 5'RACE template switching added a universal primer site and UMIs to TCR cDNA. TCRdb reanalysed the 5' RACE reads using MiXCR and keeps one entry per CDR3 protein. Altogether hundreds of thousands of distinct CDR3 sequences are present, around 21% being singletons, with the ten largest covering around an eighth. General observations from the study: Although most clonotypes did not, a small share appeared in both CD4 and CD8 compartments. There was a possibility that FACS-sorted repertoires contained abundant clonotypes contaminating from the bulk population.

Sequenced here: PBMCs, sampled 15 days after the yellow fever booster vaccination. This TCR was sampled from a man in his thirties or forties who received the YFV17D yellow fever vaccine. The J gene is TRBJ2-7, the V gene TRBV21-1; TRBD1, the D gene given by the table, was not confirmed from the DNA. TRBV21-1 is a known pseudogene. The CDR3: CASSKAPPGRPDHNTP.